This T cell receptor beta chain was sequenced in a study of T cells expressing NK-cell markers (dated by TCRdb to about 2020). With regard to the full study: About eight donors provided sorted CD3+CD56+NKG2C+, CD3+CD56+NKG2C- and CD3+CD56-NKG2C+ T-cell subsets, whose TCR beta-chain repertoires were profiled. Seven of the eight sequenced donors were HCMV-seropositive and one was HCMV-seronegative. The study sequenced eight donors, all healthy volunteers chosen at random: three men and five women. Illumina HiSeq 2000/2500, MiSeq or NextSeq was used to sequence libraries as 2 x 150 bp reads.

To determine HCMV serostatus, a commercial ELISA kit was used to detect HCMV-specific IgG in serum. Peripheral blood mononuclear cells were isolated from blood by Ficoll density gradient centrifugation. Study-wide findings and limitations: Those dominant clonotypes were again the most abundant among CD3+CD56-NKG2C+ cells in a handful of donors, at about 25-65%. It remained unclear whether the expanded NKG2C-expressing T cell clones were specific for HCMV antigens. In a handful of donors, the dominant CD3+CD56+NKG2C+ clonotypes were among the top 10 CD8+ clonotypes and accounted for about 1.0-7.5% of CD8+ T cells.

The germline V gene yields MNHNS for CDR1 and SASEGT for CDR2. The CDR3 runs 19 amino acids, cysteine and phenylalanine included. The nucleotide record is missing. Sequencing was performed on an Illumina HiSeq 2000. TCR beta cDNA libraries were made by 5'RACE template switching that added a universal primer site and unique molecular identifiers. Priming for cDNA synthesis came from the TCR beta constant segment, and two successive PCR amplification steps followed. In the original analysis: MIGEC was used to demultiplex reads and group the reads by UMI, and MiTCR was used to assemble and quantify clonotypes. To exclude erroneous sequences, any TCR cDNA sequence not supported by at least two reads was discarded. Downstream repertoire analysis used the tcR package, and clonotypes were matched across fractions by CDR3 nucleotide sequence plus V segment. Antigen specificity was annotated against VDJdb with VDJmatch, allowing one amino acid substitution in CDR3. Reads reprocessed by TCRdb are summarized as one entry per CDR3 protein sequence, and DNA is absent. The V and J calls, along with clone size, are taken from TCRdb and not from the paper's own processing. In this sample's table one finds about 150,000 distinct CDR3 sequences. In total, the top ten clones hold 37% of the sample.

Concerning this clonotype itself: Its antigen target is currently unknown.

The sample taken for sequencing was blood T cells: a sorted CD56 or NKG2C T cell subset, CD4+ or CD8+ T cells, or bulk PBMC T cells (not recorded which). The sequence links TRBV6-1 to TRBJ2-2; as DNA is missing, the TRBD2 call by TCRdb cannot be tested. The sequence was obtained from a woman aged 45-65 years in good health. Donor details come from another sample of the same person, matched by shared clones. The CDR3 has the sequence CASSEPVDFSGRHTGELFF.